The sequence of this TCR beta chain was determined in a study of shared clonotypes between healthy human individuals. Donors were healthy HIV-negative adults without recent acute infections or vaccinations. Per sorted-subset replicate PCR, input was about 180 ng DNA, representing around 29,000 T cell genomes. Only in-frame clones appear in the TCRdb table, and some are missing; sequencing was by immunoSEQ multiplex PCR. The sample lists approximately 2.5 million clones, roughly 93% occurring once. V was pared by 5 bases and J by 4 bases, with 8 bases of the junction left unmatched. Germline V gives CDR1 LNHDA, CDR2 SQIVND (reference sequence). The CDR3 covers 15 residues.

Material: naive CD4+ T cells from PBMCs. Documented subset: CD45RA+ positively selected. This TCR came from a man aged 18 to 35 in good health. Some clones in this sample may be carry-over from other donors' samples. The chain recombines TRBV19 with TRBJ1-5; 7 bases line up with TRBD1. CDR3 bases: TGTGCCAGTAGTTCGTCGACAGGGCGGAATCAGCCCCAGCATTTT. This sequence encodes CASSSSTGRNQPQHF.